The 26 T cell receptor beta chains below were found in one sample sequenced in a study of T cells in Graves' hyperthyroidism and ophthalmopathy. Researchers took RNA transcripts and amplified the TCR beta CDR3 regions from them. HTBI primers were employed in a first-round RT-PCR of the TCR CDR3. TCRdb ran MiXCR on the multiplex PCR reads and lists one entry per CDR3 protein. The table records approximately 640,000 distinct CDR3 sequences, roughly 45% of them present only once. The sequencing sample was made of peripheral blood or thyroid tissue (not recorded which). These receptor sequences come from an adult man with Graves' disease, either hyperthyroidism or ophthalmopathy (not recorded which).

The chain has TRBV12-3 or TRBV12-4 and TRBJ2-5; 10 bases agree with TRBD2. The CDR3 has 15 residues. Trimming took 5 bases from V and 5 from J; bases not matched to a gene: 8. This CDR3 is CASSRSGGGGETQYF. CDR3 nucleotide sequence: TGTGCCAGCAGTCGAAGCGGGGGGGGTGGGGAGACCCAGTACTTC.

Points on this clonotype: At one boundary the junction diverges from the germline segment, which might be a read error. The chain combines TRBV9 with TRBJ1-2, with D possibly being TRBD1 (5 bases). This CDR3 contains 13 residues. Germline V gene sequence: CDR1 SGDLS, CDR2 YYNGEE. The CDR3 coding sequence is TGTGCCAGCAGCGCCCGAGGCCCGGGACCTCCCTCTTTC. Its translation: CASSARGPGPPSF.

The J gene is TRBJ1-5, the V gene TRBV12-5; D is unclear. Trimming pared 4 bases from V and 4 bases from J, leaving 17 bases between. Per the germline V gene, CDR1 is LGHNT and CDR2 is FRNRAP. This CDR3 spans 16 amino acids. CDR3 nucleotides: TGTGCTAGTGGTTCGGTACGAAGGATAGGGAATCAGCCCCAGCATTTT. It translates to CASGSVRRIGNQPQHF.

Concerning this clonotype itself: Just one base apart from a much larger clone, this may be a read error. The V call is TRBV2, the J call TRBJ1-2; 7 positions agree with TRBD1. This CDR3 contains 15 residues. Trimming cost V 9 bases and J 2 bases; bases outside gene matches: 12. Germline V lookup: CDR1 SNHLY, CDR2 FYNNEI. The CDR3 is CARSPRTGENYGYTF. CDR3 DNA sequence: TGTGCCAGAAGCCCCAGGACAGGAGAGAACTATGGCTACACCTTC.

The genes are TRBV7-9 and TRBJ2-7, with D possibly TRBD1 on 6 matching bases. The V and J ends lost 4 bases and 1 base respectively, with 14 bases between them. This CDR3 has 15 residues. Germline V lookup: CDR1 SEHNR, CDR2 FQNEAQ (reference sequence). The CDR3 spells CASSSSGTSSYEQYF. CDR3 coding DNA: TGTGCCAGCAGCTCCTCCGGGACATCTTCCTACGAGCAGTACTTC.

This clonotype came up many times. The CDR3: CATSRDLSLGINTEAFF. The CDR3 DNA follows: TGTGCCACCAGCAGAGATCTCAGTTTGGGAATAAACACTGAAGCTTTCTTT. This chain uses TRBV15 with TRBJ1-1; D is undetermined. This CDR3 is built from 17 residues. Germline CDR1 is LNHNV and CDR2 is YYDKDF (reference sequence). V was clipped by 0 bases and J by 2 bases, with 16 bases between them.

The rearrangement uses TRBV29-1 and TRBJ2-7; TRBD1 might be the D (5 bases). Trimming took off 8 bases at V and 5 bases at J, with 19 bases between the two ends. Germline lookup yields CDR1 SQVTM and CDR2 ANQGSEA. This CDR3 spans 13 amino acids. CDR3 in amino acids: CSSLSAGIHEQYF. The CDR3 DNA reads as TGCAGCAGTCTGAGCGCAGGGATCCACGAGCAGTACTTC.

The CDR3 DNA follows: TGTGCCAGCAGCTACCCTACAGGGTACTCCTACGAGCAGTACTTC. It yields the protein CASSYPTGYSYEQYF. The gene calls are TRBV7-8 and TRBJ2-5; D might be TRBD1 (6 bases). The DNA end favors TRBJ2-7, so the J call may be wrong. The germline gives CDR1 SGHVS, CDR2 FQNEAQ. The CDR3 extends over 15 amino acids.

J is TRBJ2-5 and V is TRBV20-1, with 7 bases lining up with TRBD2. The CDR3 consists of 14 residues. The J segment lost 5 bases and the V segment lost 3 bases, leaving 9 bases of the junction unmatched. CDR1 is DFQATT, CDR2 SNEGSKA, per germline (reference sequence). The CDR3 DNA is TGCAGTGCTAGTGCCGACGGGGAGGGCGAGACCCAGTACTTC. Residues: CSASADGEGETQYF.

This clonotype was seen just once. The chain couples TRBV29-1 to TRBJ1-1; tentative D call: TRBD1 (5 bases). The germline CDR1 and CDR2 sequences are SQVTM and ANQGSEA. The CDR3 has 12 residues. V lost 8 bases to trimming and J lost 2 bases, with 12 bases between them. In DNA form, the CDR3 reads TGCAGCAGTTTTGGGGGAAACACTGAAGCTTTCTTT. This translates into CSSFGGNTEAFF.

This clonotype occurred a few times. This chain links TRBV13 with TRBJ1-2, with no clear D. Germline V lookup: CDR1 PRHDT, CDR2 FYEKMQ (reference sequence). The V end was cut by 0 bases, the J end by 6 bases, with 11 bases between. The CDR3 sequence is 14 residues long. DNA for the CDR3: TGTGCCAGCAGCTTAGGCCGTGGGGAGAATGGCTACACCTTC. The encoded protein is CASSLGRGENGYTF.

There are a few counts of this clonotype. This chain uses TRBV28 with TRBJ2-5; no firm D call. CDR1 and CDR2 (germline): MDHEN, SYDVKM. The ends were cut back, 5 bases at V and 7 bases at J, with 8 bases in the middle. The CDR3 covers 11 residues. The CDR3 DNA reads TGTGCCAGCAGTGATAAGGGGACCCAGTACTTC. Its translation is CASSDKGTQYF. The full variable domain, with the rest looked up from reference TRBV28 and TRBJ2-5, is DVKVTQSSRYLVKRTGEKVFLECVQDMDHENMFWYRQDPGLGLRLIYFSYDVKMKEKGDIPEGYSVSREKKERFSLILESASTNQTSMYLCASSDKGTQYFGPGTRLLVL.

As to this clonotype: Mismatch with germline at one junction end may stem from a read error. The chain combines TRBV29-1 with TRBJ1-2; 7 nucleotides line up with TRBD1. The CDR3 loop spans 12 amino acids. Germline V gives CDR1 SQVTM, CDR2 ANQGSEA. The CDR3 loop is CGVGTVNYGYTF. In DNA, the CDR3 is TGCGGCGTCGGGACAGTGAACTATGGCTACACCTTC.

This clonotype has ten or more counts. The J gene is TRBJ1-6, the V gene TRBV7-9; no reliable D call. Per the germline V gene, CDR1 is SEHNR and CDR2 is FQNEAQ (reference sequence). The CDR3 length is 12 residues. Trimming pared 5 bases from V and 11 bases from J, leaving 10 bases between. The CDR3 coding sequence is TGTGCCAGCAGCCGAATGCTTCCACCCCTCCACTTT. Amino acid sequence: CASSRMLPPLHF.

The CDR3 sequence is CSSGTGSDGYTF. The CDR3 DNA reads as TGCAGCTCCGGGACAGGGTCCGATGGCTACACCTTC. The genes are TRBV29-1 and TRBJ1-2; 9 nucleotides line up with TRBD1. V was pared by 8 bases and J by 6 bases, with 7 bases of the junction left unmatched. CDR3 length: 12 residues. Germline V gives CDR1 SQVTM, CDR2 ANQGSEA.

V gene TRBV25-1 combines with J gene TRBJ1-1, with 8 bases aligning to TRBD1. The CDR3 spans 13 residues. The germline gives CDR1 MGHDK, CDR2 SYGVNS. J lost 1 base, V lost 8 bases, and 3 bases had no gene match. The CDR3 bases are TGTGCCAGCGTTGGGACAGGGAACACTGAAGCTTTCTTT. Translated, it gives CASVGTGNTEAFF.

The chain joins TRBV7-3 to TRBJ2-6; either TRBD1 or TRBD2 may supply D (5 bases each). Germline assignment: CDR1 SGHTA and CDR2 FQGTGA. The length of the CDR3 is 16 residues. The CDR3 nucleotides read TGTGCTAGAGATCAGCAGGGAGCCTCTGGGGCCAACGTCCTGACTTTC. It translates to CARDQQGASGANVLTF.

This clonotype was observed a few times. The chain couples TRBV5-5 to TRBJ2-5; 16 bases map to TRBD2. V shed 4 bases, J shed 3 bases, and the junction held 9 bases outside the gene matches. The germline gives CDR1 SGHKS, CDR2 YYEKEE (reference sequence). This CDR3 contains 18 residues. Here the CDR3 reads CASSQPGLAGGMKETQYF. CDR3 sequence (DNA): TGTGCCAGCAGCCAACCGGGACTAGCGGGAGGGATGAAAGAGACCCAGTACTTC.

The chain uses TRBV7-2 and TRBJ1-2; 7 bases are shared with TRBD1. The CDR3 extends over 15 amino acids. Germline V gene lookup returns CDR1 SGHTA and CDR2 FQGNSA. Losses at the gene ends were 5 bases for V and 7 bases for J; bases not matched to a gene: 13. CDR3 region: CASSQDLGRGTGYTF. The CDR3 DNA follows: TGTGCCAGCAGCCAAGATCTGGGCAGGGGGACTGGCTACACCTTC.

This clonotype was counted at least ten times. The V and J genes are TRBV29-1 and TRBJ1-1; TRBD1 is a possible D gene (6 bases). This CDR3 is built from 14 residues. V was clipped by 7 bases and J by 2 bases, with 17 bases between them. Germline lookup yields CDR1 SQVTM and CDR2 ANQGSEA. CDR3 sequence reads: CSARGGGGNTEAFF. CDR3 bases: TGCAGCGCCAGGGGAGGCGGAGGCAACACTGAAGCTTTCTTT.

This clonotype was counted between two and nine times. The V call is TRBV7-9, the J call TRBJ2-7; 7 bases are shared with TRBD1. The germline CDR1 and CDR2 sequences are SEHNR and FQNEAQ (reference sequence). CDR3 length: 14 amino acids. The junction had 9 bases not matched to a gene; V was cut back by 5 bases and J by 5 bases. CDR3 in DNA: TGTGCCAGCAGCGTAGAGGGGGCGGACCACGAGCAGTACTTC. Amino acid sequence: CASSVEGADHEQYF.

This clonotype appeared once. The chain employs TRBV2 and TRBJ1-1; the match to TRBD1 covers 10 bases. The CDR3 runs to 15 residues. V dropped 9 bases and J dropped 4; count of bases not matched to a gene: 11. CDR1 SNHLY and CDR2 FYNNEI come from the germline V gene. CDR3 loop: CARTTGTGVFTEAFF. DNA of the CDR3: TGTGCCAGAACCACCGGGACAGGGGTTTTCACTGAAGCTTTCTTT.

At least ten counts were recorded for this clonotype. The V call is TRBV29-1, the J call TRBJ1-1; D may be TRBD1 (6 bases). Trimming removed 2 bases at V and 0 bases at J, with 10 bases between. The CDR3 has 14 amino acids. Germline values: CDR1 SQVTM, CDR2 ANQGSEA. CDR3 DNA sequence: TGCAGCGTTGAATCAGGGGTGATGAACACTGAAGCTTTCTTT. Protein product: CSVESGVMNTEAFF.

The chain is built from TRBV2 and TRBJ2-6, with 8 bases fitting TRBD1. V trimming: 10 bases; J trimming: 3 bases; junction bases outside the gene matches: 8. CDR3 length: 15 residues. Germline V lookup: CDR1 SNHLY, CDR2 FYNNEI. The CDR3 loop reads CANSAGGGGANVLTF. As DNA, the CDR3 is TGTGCCAACAGCGCAGGGGGCGGTGGGGCCAACGTCCTGACTTTC.

This clonotype occurred a few times. The chain carries TRBV29-1 and TRBJ1-2; TRBD1 might be the D (5 bases). There are 10 residues in the CDR3. The ends were cut back, 4 bases at V and 7 bases at J, with 7 bases in the middle. The germline CDR1 and CDR2 sequences are SQVTM and ANQGSEA. DNA of the CDR3: TGCAGCGTTGCAGGGTTTGGCTACACCTTC. Amino acids: CSVAGFGYTF.

There are a few counts of this clonotype. The rearrangement links TRBV20-1 to TRBJ1-5, with D perhaps matching TRBD1 (5 bases). This CDR3 spans 14 amino acids. The V gene's germline CDR1 is DFQATT and CDR2 SNEGSKA (reference sequence). V was pared by 1 base and J by 2 bases, with 9 bases between. The CDR3 is CSARVPTGNQPQHF. The DNA for the CDR3 is TGCAGTGCTAGAGTGCCGACAGGCAATCAGCCCCAGCATTTT.